Shown below are 7 T cell receptor beta chains from a single sample sequenced in a study of CD8 T cell repertoires and HIV-1 epitope variants. Their antigen targets remain unknown. The repertoire was sequenced with immunoSEQ multiplex PCR; TCRdb's copy has only in-frame clones and lacks some. The repertoire holds some 4,400 clones, with roughly three fifths as singletons. The specimen was cultured CD8+ T cells derived from PBMCs. Receptor source: a male donor with HIV.

This chain uses TRBV5-1 with TRBJ2-1; 16 nucleotides line up with TRBD2. J gave up 1 base and V 4 bases, and 8 bases lay outside the gene matches. Germline CDR1 is SGHRS and CDR2 is YFSETQ. The CDR3 is 19 amino acids. The CDR3 region is CASSATGTSGGASYNEQFF. The CDR3 DNA sequence: TGCGCCAGCAGCGCAACCGGGACTAGCGGGGGGGCGTCCTACAATGAGCAGTTCTTC.

DNA of the CDR3: TGTGCCAGCAGTTTATCGGATAGCTTGACAGATACGCAGTATTTT. It yields the protein CASSLSDSLTDTQYF. The chain combines TRBV28 with TRBJ2-3; D not resolved. The V gene lost 1 base and the J gene lost 3 bases, with 11 bases spanning the gap. Germline assignment: CDR1 MDHEN and CDR2 SYDVKM. CDR3 length: 15 amino acids.

This chain uses TRBV28 with TRBJ1-1; TRBD1 aligns across 7 bases. V trimming: 3 bases; J trimming: 3 bases; junction bases outside the gene matches: 7. The CDR3 length is 15 residues. Germline assignment: CDR1 MDHEN and CDR2 SYDVKM. CDR3 residues: CASSLTGTVHTEAFF. DNA of the CDR3: TGTGCCAGCAGTTTGACCGGGACAGTACACACTGAAGCTTTCTTT.

The chain uses TRBV19 and TRBJ2-1, with TRBD2 matching over 7 bases. The CDR3 loop spans 14 amino acids. V lost 4 bases and J lost 3; bases outside the gene matches: 3. The germline CDR1 and CDR2 sequences are LNHDA and SQIVND (reference sequence). In nucleotides, the CDR3 is TGTGCCAGTAGTAGACTAGCAGTCTACAATGAGCAGTTCTTC. It specifies CASSRLAVYNEQFF.

This clone has just a few counts. The V call is TRBV28, the J call TRBJ2-7; D is perhaps TRBD1 or TRBD2 (5 bases each). Germline V gene lookup returns CDR1 MDHEN and CDR2 SYDVKM. Between the trimmed V and J ends, which lost 3 bases and 5 bases, there was a span of 14 bases. This CDR3 spans 14 amino acids. CDR3 region: CASSFVSGTDEQYF. As DNA, the CDR3 is TGTGCCAGCAGTTTCGTATCAGGGACCGACGAGCAGTACTTC.

The chain carries TRBV5-1 and TRBJ1-2; a possible D gene is TRBD1 (5 bases). This CDR3 region has 15 residues. V shed 4 bases and J shed 4 bases, with 17 bases lying between them. Per the germline V gene, CDR1 is SGHRS and CDR2 is YFSETQ. The CDR3 here is CASSSENGTIYGYTF. The CDR3 bases are TGCGCCAGCAGCAGCGAGAATGGGACGATCTATGGCTACACCTTC.

This clone showed up just once. The chain combines TRBV7-2 with TRBJ2-5, with TRBD2 identical over 9 bases. The J call is uncertain, as TRBJ2-7 better fits the DNA end. CDR1 is SGHTA and CDR2 is FQGNSA in the germline V gene. This CDR3 has 15 residues. The DNA for the CDR3 is TGTGCCAGCAGCCCGTCCGCGGGAGGGTCCTACGAGCAGTACTTC. Its protein product is CASSPSAGGSYEQYF.